This TCR beta chain was sequenced during a study of tumor-infiltrating lymphocytes in primary liver carcinoma. The overall study: Recorded tumor stage was T1-T3 N0M0, with diameters of roughly 4.2 to 10 cm.

With respect to this clonotype: Its target is not known.

Study conclusions and caveats: Whereas tumor region pairs overlapped more, tumor-adjacent and tumor-blood pairs overlapped less.

RNA was extracted from whole blood without cell sorting, alongside germline DNA. Chronic HBV infection affected patients, none of whom had received treatment. Before the surgical procedure, around 4 milliliters of peripheral blood were collected. Starting material of 450 to 500 ng total RNA yielded TCR beta cDNA via a constant-region primer. Libraries covering TCR beta were generated through three nested multiplex PCR rounds (using a slightly modified ARM-PCR). Rounds one and two of PCR, each of 10 cycles, were primed with TRBV1-TRBV30 forward primers and a C-beta reverse primer. TCRdb processed the multiplex PCR reads anew with MiXCR; each CDR3 protein has one entry. The table records fewer than 250,000 distinct CDR3 sequences, approximately 65% of them present only once. The CDR3 is 16 amino acids. V was pared by 5 bases and J by 6 bases, with 20 bases between. Germline V gene lookup returns CDR1 SGHAT and CDR2 FQDESV (reference sequence).

The specimen sequenced was peripheral blood. This clonotype was sampled from a woman aged 55-70 years with primary liver carcinoma and hepatitis B virus infection. The chain employs TRBV11-1 and TRBJ2-1; weak D call: TRBD2 (6 bases). This CDR3 is CASSNRGHGGTNEQFF. The CDR3 coding sequence is TGTGCCAGCAGCAACCGAGGACACGGGGGAACCAATGAGCAGTTCTTC. The variable domain in full, completed from reference TRBV11-1 and TRBJ2-1, reads EAEVAQSPRYKITEKSQAVAFWCDPISGHATLYWYRQILGQGPELLVQFQDESVVDDSQLPKDRFSAERLKGVDSTLKIQPAELGDSAMYLCASSNRGHGGTNEQFFGPGTRLTVL.